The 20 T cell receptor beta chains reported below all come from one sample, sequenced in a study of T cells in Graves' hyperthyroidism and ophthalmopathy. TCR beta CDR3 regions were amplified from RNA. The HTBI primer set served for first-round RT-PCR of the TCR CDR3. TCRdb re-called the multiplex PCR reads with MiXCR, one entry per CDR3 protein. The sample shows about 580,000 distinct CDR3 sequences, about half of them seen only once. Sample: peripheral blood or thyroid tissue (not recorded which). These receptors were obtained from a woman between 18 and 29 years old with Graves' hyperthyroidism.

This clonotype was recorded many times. The DNA of the CDR3 is TGCAGTTCCTGGGGTGTCACCGGGGAGCTGTTTTTT. It encodes CSSWGVTGELFF. The chain is built from TRBV20-1 and TRBJ2-2; D call uncertain. Trimming pared 8 bases from V and 4 bases from J, leaving 11 bases between. This CDR3 spans 12 amino acids. Per the germline V gene, CDR1 is DFQATT and CDR2 is SNEGSKA (reference sequence).

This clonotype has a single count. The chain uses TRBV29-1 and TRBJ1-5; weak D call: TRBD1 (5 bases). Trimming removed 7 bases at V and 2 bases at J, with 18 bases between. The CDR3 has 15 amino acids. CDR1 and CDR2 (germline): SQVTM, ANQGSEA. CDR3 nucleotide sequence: TGCAGCGCGGAAGGTGGAAGGGACGGCAATCAGCCCCAGCATTTT. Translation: CSAEGGRDGNQPQHF. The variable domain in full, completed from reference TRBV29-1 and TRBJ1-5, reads SAVISQKPSRDICQRGTSLTIQCQVDSQVTMMFWYRQQPGQSLTLIATANQGSEATYESGFVIDKFPISRPNLTFSTLTVSNMSPEDSSIYLCSAEGGRDGNQPQHFGDGTRLSIL.

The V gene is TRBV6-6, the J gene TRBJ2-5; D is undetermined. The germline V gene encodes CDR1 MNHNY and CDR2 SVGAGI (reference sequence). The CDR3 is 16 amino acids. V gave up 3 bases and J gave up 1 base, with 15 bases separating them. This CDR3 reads CASSYGRPQLQETQYF. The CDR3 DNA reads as TGTGCCAGCAGTTATGGCCGGCCACAGCTCCAAGAGACCCAGTACTTC.

The CDR3 DNA reads as TGTGCCACCCTGGCGGGTCTCGGCACTGAAGCTTTCTTT. This translates into CATLAGLGTEAFF. The V and J genes are TRBV6-2 or TRBV6-3 and TRBJ1-1; no clear D. The CDR3 is 13 amino acids. V was pared by 10 bases and J by 4 bases, with 16 bases between. CDR1 is MNHEY, CDR2 SVGEGT, per germline.

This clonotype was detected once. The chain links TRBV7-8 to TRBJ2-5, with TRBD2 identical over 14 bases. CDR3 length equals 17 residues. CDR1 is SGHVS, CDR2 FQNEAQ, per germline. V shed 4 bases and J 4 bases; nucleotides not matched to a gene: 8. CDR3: CASSSRKGTSGRETQYF. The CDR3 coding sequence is TGTGCCAGCAGCTCCAGAAAGGGGACTAGCGGGAGAGAGACCCAGTACTTC.

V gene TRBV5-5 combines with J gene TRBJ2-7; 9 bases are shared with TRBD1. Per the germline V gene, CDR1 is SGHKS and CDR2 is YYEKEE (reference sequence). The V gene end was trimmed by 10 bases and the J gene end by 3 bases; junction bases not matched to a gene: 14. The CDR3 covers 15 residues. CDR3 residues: CACNPGQGGFYEQYF. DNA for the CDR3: TGTGCCTGCAATCCGGGACAGGGTGGTTTCTACGAGCAGTACTTC.

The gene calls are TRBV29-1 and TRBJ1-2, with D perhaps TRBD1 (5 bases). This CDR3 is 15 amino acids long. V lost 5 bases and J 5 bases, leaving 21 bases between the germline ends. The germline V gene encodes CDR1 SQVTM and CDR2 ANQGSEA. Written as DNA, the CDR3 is TGCAGCGTTAGTGGTGGCGGGAGAGGGACGTATGGCTACACCTTC. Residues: CSVSGGGRGTYGYTF. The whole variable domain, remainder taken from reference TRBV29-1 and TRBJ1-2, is SAVISQKPSRDICQRGTSLTIQCQVDSQVTMMFWYRQQPGQSLTLIATANQGSEATYESGFVIDKFPISRPNLTFSTLTVSNMSPEDSSIYLCSVSGGGRGTYGYTFGSGTRLTVV.

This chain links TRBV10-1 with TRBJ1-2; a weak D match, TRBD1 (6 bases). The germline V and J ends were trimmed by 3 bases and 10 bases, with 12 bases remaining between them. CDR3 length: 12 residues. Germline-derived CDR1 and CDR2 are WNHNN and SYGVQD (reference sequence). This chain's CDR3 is CASSEPQGFYTF. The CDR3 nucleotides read TGCGCCAGCAGTGAACCACAGGGATTCTACACCTTC.

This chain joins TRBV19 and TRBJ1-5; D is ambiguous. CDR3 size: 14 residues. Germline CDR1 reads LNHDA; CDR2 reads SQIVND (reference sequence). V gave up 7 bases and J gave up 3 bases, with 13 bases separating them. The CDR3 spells CASNAGRANQPQHF. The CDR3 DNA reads TGTGCCAGTAATGCGGGGAGGGCCAATCAGCCCCAGCATTTT.

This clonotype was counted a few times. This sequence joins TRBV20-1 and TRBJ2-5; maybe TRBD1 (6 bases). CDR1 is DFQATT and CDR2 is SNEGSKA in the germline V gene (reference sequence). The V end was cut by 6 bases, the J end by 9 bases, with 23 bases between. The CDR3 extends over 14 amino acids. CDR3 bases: TGCAGTGCCACACGAGGACGGGACAATCAGCCCCAGTACTTC. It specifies CSATRGRDNQPQYF.

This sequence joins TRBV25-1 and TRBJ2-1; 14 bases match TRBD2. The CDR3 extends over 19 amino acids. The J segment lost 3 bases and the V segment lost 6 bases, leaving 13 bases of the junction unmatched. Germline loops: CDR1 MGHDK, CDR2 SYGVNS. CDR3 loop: CASRYPGLAGEEGYNEQFF. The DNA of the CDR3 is TGTGCCAGCAGGTATCCGGGACTAGCGGGAGAAGAGGGCTACAATGAGCAGTTCTTC.

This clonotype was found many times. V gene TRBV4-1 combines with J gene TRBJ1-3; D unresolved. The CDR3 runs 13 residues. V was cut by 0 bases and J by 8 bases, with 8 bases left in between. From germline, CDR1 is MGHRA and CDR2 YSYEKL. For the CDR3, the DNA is TGCGCCAGCAGCCAAGAAAACAGTTACACCATATATTTT. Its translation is CASSQENSYTIYF.

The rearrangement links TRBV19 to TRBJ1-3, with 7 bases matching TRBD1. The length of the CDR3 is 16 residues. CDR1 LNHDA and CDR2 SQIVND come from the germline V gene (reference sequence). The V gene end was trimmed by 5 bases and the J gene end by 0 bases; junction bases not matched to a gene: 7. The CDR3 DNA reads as TGTGCCAGTAGTGACGACAGGGAAAACTCTGGAAACACCATATATTTT. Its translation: CASSDDRENSGNTIYF.

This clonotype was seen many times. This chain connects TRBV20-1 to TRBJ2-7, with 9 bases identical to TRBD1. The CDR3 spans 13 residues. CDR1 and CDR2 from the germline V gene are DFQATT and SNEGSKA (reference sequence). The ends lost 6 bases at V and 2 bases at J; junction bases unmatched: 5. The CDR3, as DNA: TGCAGTGCCTCGGGACAGGGCACCTACGAGCAGTACTTC. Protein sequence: CSASGQGTYEQYF.

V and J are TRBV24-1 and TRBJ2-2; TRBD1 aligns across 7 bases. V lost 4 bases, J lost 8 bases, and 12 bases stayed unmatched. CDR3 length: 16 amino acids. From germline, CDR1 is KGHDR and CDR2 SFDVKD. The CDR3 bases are TGTGCCACCAGTGACTTCGACAGGGTCAAGGGAGGGGAGCTGTTTTTT. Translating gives CATSDFDRVKGGELFF.

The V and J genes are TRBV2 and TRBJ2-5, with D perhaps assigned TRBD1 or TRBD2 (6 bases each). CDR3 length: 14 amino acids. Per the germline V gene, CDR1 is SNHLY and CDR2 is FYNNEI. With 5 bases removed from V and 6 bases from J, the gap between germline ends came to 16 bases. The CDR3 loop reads CASSSGGTRKTQYF. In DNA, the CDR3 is TGTGCCAGCAGTTCAGGCGGGACACGGAAGACCCAGTACTTC.

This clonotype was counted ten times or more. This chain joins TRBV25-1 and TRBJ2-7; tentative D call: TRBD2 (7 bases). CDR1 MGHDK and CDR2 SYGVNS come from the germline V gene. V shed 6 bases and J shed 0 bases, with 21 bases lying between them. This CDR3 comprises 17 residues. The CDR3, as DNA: TGTGCCAGCAGCGACGAGAGGGGGGGCTTTGGCTCCTACGAGCAGTACTTC. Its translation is CASSDERGGFGSYEQYF.

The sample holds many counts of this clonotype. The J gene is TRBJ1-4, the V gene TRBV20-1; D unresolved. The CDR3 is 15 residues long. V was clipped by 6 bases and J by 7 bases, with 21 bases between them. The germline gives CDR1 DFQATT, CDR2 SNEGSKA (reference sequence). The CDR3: CSARILHPTGEKLFF. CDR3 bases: TGCAGTGCCCGAATCCTACACCCGACGGGTGAAAAACTGTTTTTT.

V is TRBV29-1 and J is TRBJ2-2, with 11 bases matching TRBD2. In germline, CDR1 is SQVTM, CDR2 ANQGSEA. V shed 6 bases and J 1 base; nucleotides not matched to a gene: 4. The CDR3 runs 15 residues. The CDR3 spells CSVWTSGLNTGELFF. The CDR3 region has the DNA TGCAGCGTCTGGACTAGCGGGTTGAACACCGGGGAGCTGTTTTTT.

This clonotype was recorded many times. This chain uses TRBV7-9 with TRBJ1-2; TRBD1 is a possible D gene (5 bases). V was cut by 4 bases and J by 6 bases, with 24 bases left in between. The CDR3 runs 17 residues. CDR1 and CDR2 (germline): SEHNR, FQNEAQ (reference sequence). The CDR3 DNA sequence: TGTGCCAGCAGCTCCCCAACCCTCGGGGGTTCTTACAATGGCTACACCTTC. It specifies CASSSPTLGGSYNGYTF. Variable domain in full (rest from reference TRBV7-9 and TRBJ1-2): DTGVSQNPRHKITKRGQNVTFRCDPISEHNRLYWYRQTLGQGPEFLTYFQNEAQLEKSRLLSDRFSAERPKGSFSTLEIQRTEQGDSAMYLCASSSPTLGGSYNGYTFGSGTRLTVV.